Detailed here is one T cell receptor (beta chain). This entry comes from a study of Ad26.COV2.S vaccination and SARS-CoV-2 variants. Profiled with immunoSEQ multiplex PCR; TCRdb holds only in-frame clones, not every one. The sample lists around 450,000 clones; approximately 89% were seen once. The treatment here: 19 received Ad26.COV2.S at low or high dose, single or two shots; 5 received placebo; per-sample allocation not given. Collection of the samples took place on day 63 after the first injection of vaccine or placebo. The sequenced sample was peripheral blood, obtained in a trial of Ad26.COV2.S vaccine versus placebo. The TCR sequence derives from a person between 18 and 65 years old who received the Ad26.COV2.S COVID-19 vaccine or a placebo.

The CDR3 DNA follows: TGCGCCAGCAGCCACCTCGGGAGGACAGTTCTTGAGGATACGCAGTATTTT. Encoded protein: CASSHLGRTVLEDTQYF. V and J are TRBV4-1 and TRBJ2-3; possibly TRBD2 for D (7 bases). Germline V gives CDR1 MGHRA, CDR2 YSYEKL. The CDR3 length is 17 residues. V was cut by 3 bases and J by 6 bases, with 22 bases left in between.